Below are 22 T cell receptor beta chains sequenced from a single sample in a study of regulatory T cells in long-lasting Graves disease (dated by TCRdb to the early 2020s). Library preparation employed multiplex PCR. TCRdb records Illumina HiSeq 4000 as the sequencer. To build TCR beta libraries, CDR3 regions were amplified by Arm-PCR using iRepertoire HTBI primers. TCRdb trimmed public reads at Q25 via fastp, called clones via MiXCR and kept in-frame beta chains. Rows with a matching CDR3 protein are joined into one entry that keeps the most common DNA and genes. Recorded for this sample are hundreds of thousands of distinct CDR3 sequences; 9.5% to 15% of them occurred a single time. The ten largest account for roughly 8.9% of the sample. The time point label of this sample denotes: newly diagnosed GD, antithyroid drugs for less than 3 months. For both TCR sequencing and RNA sequencing, RNA was extracted from PBMCs using TRIzol.

This same sample was also part of a study on T cells in Graves' hyperthyroidism and ophthalmopathy.

The material was peripheral blood mononuclear cells (PBMCs), obtained at new diagnosis, from a patient treated with antithyroid drugs. These receptors originate from a woman under 40 with Graves disease. Donor details come from another sample of the same person, matched by shared clones.

The chain uses TRBV3-1 and TRBJ1-2; 8 bases align to TRBD1. The CDR3 totals 14 residues. With V trimmed by 8 bases and J by 0 bases, 5 bases remained unmatched. The V gene's germline CDR1 is LGHDT and CDR2 YNNKEL (reference sequence). CDR3 sequence: CASADRGSNYGYTF. Written as DNA, the CDR3 is TGTGCCAGCGCCGACAGGGGATCTAACTATGGCTACACCTTC. Filled out from reference TRBV3-1 and TRBJ1-2, the complete variable domain reads DTAVSQTPKYLVTQMGNDKSIKCEQNLGHDTMYWYKQDSKKFLKIMFSYNNKELIINETVPNRFSPKSPDKAHLNLHINSLELGDSAVYFCASADRGSNYGYTFGSGTRLTVV.

This sequence joins TRBV29-1 and TRBJ2-5; 7 nucleotides line up with TRBD1. The J segment lost 7 bases and the V segment lost 3 bases, leaving 8 bases of the junction unmatched. The CDR3 totals 13 residues. CDR1 SQVTM and CDR2 ANQGSEA come from the germline V gene. In DNA, the CDR3 is TGCAGCGTTGACTCCCATGCAGGGGGGACCCAGTACTTC. This translates into CSVDSHAGGTQYF.

The chain has TRBV4-1 and TRBJ1-4, with D perhaps matching TRBD1 (6 bases). V was shortened by 4 bases and J by 4 bases, with 22 bases between the two germline ends. Germline V gene sequence: CDR1 MGHRA, CDR2 YSYEKL. The CDR3 is 18 residues long. The CDR3 spells CASSLIAGARGDNEKLFF. CDR3 nucleotide sequence: TGCGCCAGCAGCCTAATAGCAGGGGCGAGGGGAGATAATGAAAAACTGTTTTTT.

At least ten counts were recorded for this clonotype. This chain uses TRBV24-1 with TRBJ2-5, with 7 bases identical to TRBD2. Germline V gives CDR1 KGHDR, CDR2 SFDVKD. The V segment lost 5 bases and the J segment 3 bases; nucleotides outside the gene matches: 5. The CDR3 covers 14 residues. The CDR3 nucleotides are TGTGCCACCAGTGCAACACTAGCGAAAGAGACCCAGTACTTC. Translated, it gives CATSATLAKETQYF.

There are a few counts of this clonotype. The chain carries TRBV4-1 and TRBJ2-3; 7 bases match TRBD1. Trimming removed 1 base from V and 2 bases from J; junction bases left unmatched: 6. Germline CDR1 is MGHRA and CDR2 is YSYEKL. This CDR3 region has 16 residues. The chain's CDR3 is CASSQVGTVNTDTQYF. CDR3 DNA sequence: TGCGCCAGCAGCCAAGTGGGGACAGTCAACACAGATACGCAGTATTTT.

This clonotype has a count of ten or more. V is TRBV20-1 and J is TRBJ1-2, with D perhaps TRBD1 (5 bases). V dropped 2 bases and J dropped 4 bases, with 14 bases sitting between them. This CDR3 contains 14 residues. Germline-derived CDR1 and CDR2 are DFQATT and SNEGSKA (reference sequence). CDR3 region: CSARNRRAVYGYTF. The CDR3 DNA reads TGCAGTGCTAGAAACAGGCGGGCGGTCTATGGCTACACCTTC.

This clonotype was detected a few times. V is TRBV13 and J is TRBJ2-7; maybe TRBD2 (5 bases). The CDR3 runs to 11 residues. Germline V gene lookup returns CDR1 PRHDT and CDR2 FYEKMQ (reference sequence). The V and J ends lost 3 bases and 7 bases respectively, with 7 bases between them. CDR3 DNA sequence: TGTGCCAGCAGCTTCCAGCGGGAGCAGTACTTC. Protein product: CASSFQREQYF.

This clonotype has only a few counts. The gene calls are TRBV24-1 and TRBJ2-1, with a weak D call TRBD1 (5 bases). In germline, CDR1 is KGHDR, CDR2 SFDVKD. The CDR3 loop spans 14 amino acids. The germline V and J ends were trimmed by 5 bases and 4 bases, with 11 bases remaining between them. DNA of the CDR3: TGTGCCACCAGTGTTACAGGCGGATACAATGAGCAGTTCTTC. It is translated as CATSVTGGYNEQFF.

This clonotype was found many times. The gene calls are TRBV28 and TRBJ2-3; 7 bases match TRBD2. V trimming: 5 bases; J trimming: 4 bases; junction bases outside the gene matches: 9. Germline V gives CDR1 MDHEN, CDR2 SYDVKM. The CDR3 runs 15 residues. The CDR3: CASSILLASADTQYF. CDR3 nucleotide sequence: TGTGCCAGCAGTATCCTACTAGCGAGTGCAGATACGCAGTATTTT.

This clonotype was counted ten times or more. The CDR3 nucleotides are TGTGCCAGCAGTACAAAAAAAACAGATTACAATGAGCAGTTCTTC. This translates into CASSTKKTDYNEQFF. This chain joins TRBV6-1 and TRBJ2-1; no clear D gene. This CDR3 has 15 amino acids. Germline V gives CDR1 MNHNS, CDR2 SASEGT. The V and J ends lost 5 bases and 4 bases respectively, with 15 bases between them.

CDR3 DNA: TGCGCCAGCAGCGAACAGGACGGACTGAACACTGAAGCTTTCTTT. This translates into CASSEQDGLNTEAFF. V usage is TRBV5-1 and J usage is TRBJ1-1; a weak D match, TRBD1 (5 bases). The V gene's germline CDR1 is SGHRS and CDR2 YFSETQ. V was cut by 4 bases and J by 0 bases, with 13 bases left in between. The CDR3 has 15 amino acids. The whole variable domain, remainder taken from reference TRBV5-1 and TRBJ1-1, is KAGVTQTPRYLIKTRGQQVTLSCSPISGHRSVSWYQQTPGQGLQFLFEYFSETQRNKGNFPGRFSGRQFSNSRSEMNVSTLELGDSALYLCASSEQDGLNTEAFFGQGTRLTVV.

At least ten counts were recorded for this clonotype. The chain carries TRBV20-1 and TRBJ1-4; perhaps TRBD1 as D (6 bases). V lost 2 bases, J lost 3 bases, and 13 bases lay in between. This CDR3 comprises 15 residues. Germline V gene lookup returns CDR1 DFQATT and CDR2 SNEGSKA (reference sequence). CDR3 nucleotide sequence: TGCAGTGCTAGACCCGGACAGCTCTCTAATGAAAAACTGTTTTTT. It yields the protein CSARPGQLSNEKLFF.

The chain joins TRBV6-2 or TRBV6-3 to TRBJ1-1; no firm D call. CDR1 is MNHEY and CDR2 is SVGEGT in the germline V gene. Trimming cost V 2 bases and J 4 bases, with 5 bases left between them. The CDR3 loop spans 12 amino acids. The CDR3 DNA is TGTGCCAGCAGTTACGGCTTCACTGAAGCTTTCTTT. It codes for CASSYGFTEAFF.

The table lists this clonotype with a few counts. The chain has TRBV29-1 and TRBJ2-3; tentatively, D is TRBD1 or TRBD2 (5 bases each). This CDR3 has 14 amino acids. Per germline, CDR1 SQVTM and CDR2 ANQGSEA. V lost 8 bases and J lost 1, with 16 bases in between. CDR3 loop: CSLRGGVGTDTQYF. The CDR3 region has the DNA TGCAGCCTCCGTGGGGGAGTTGGCACAGATACGCAGTATTTT.

Only a few counts were recorded for this clonotype. The CDR3, as DNA: TGCAGTGCTAGAGATATAATTGCGGACAGCGGGGAGCTGTTTTTT. It translates to CSARDIIADSGELFF. The V call is TRBV20-1, the J call TRBJ2-2; D possibly corresponds to TRBD1 (6 bases). Trimming pared 0 bases from V and 7 bases from J, leaving 15 bases between. Germline assignment: CDR1 DFQATT and CDR2 SNEGSKA (reference sequence). The CDR3 spans 15 residues.

This clonotype was recorded a few times. V gene TRBV19 combines with J gene TRBJ2-3, with TRBD2 matching 9 bases. J was trimmed by 1 base and V by 3 bases; bases with no gene match: 2. Germline V gives CDR1 LNHDA, CDR2 SQIVND (reference sequence). The CDR3 runs to 15 residues. CDR3 DNA sequence: TGTGCCAGTAGTATGTTAGCGGGAGGCACAGATACGCAGTATTTT. Its protein product is CASSMLAGGTDTQYF.

This clonotype was found a few times. This chain uses TRBV6-2 or TRBV6-3 with TRBJ2-1; no firm D call. The germline CDR1 and CDR2 sequences are MNHEY and SVGEGT. CDR3 size: 15 residues. V lost 2 bases and J 4 bases, leaving 12 bases between the germline ends. CDR3 in DNA: TGTGCCAGCAGTTACGCATCCCTTCGGTACAATGAGCAGTTCTTC. Protein sequence: CASSYASLRYNEQFF.

The sample holds many counts of this clonotype. This sequence joins TRBV7-9 and TRBJ2-1; D might be TRBD2 (6 bases). The V gene's germline CDR1 is SEHNR and CDR2 FQNEAQ (reference sequence). CDR3 length: 16 residues. Trimming left V 0 bases short and J 1 base short, with 10 bases between. The CDR3 DNA is TGTGCCAGCAGCTTAGCGGGCGGGGAGTCCTACAATGAGCAGTTCTTC. Protein sequence: CASSLAGGESYNEQFF.

This clonotype was detected ten times or more. This sequence joins TRBV9 and TRBJ2-1; 7 bases are shared with TRBD2. This CDR3 spans 13 amino acids. V was pared by 2 bases and J by 7 bases, with 3 bases of the junction left unmatched. The germline gives CDR1 SGDLS, CDR2 YYNGEE. The CDR3 sequence: CASSVWGGNEQFF. The CDR3 coding sequence is TGTGCCAGCAGCGTTTGGGGGGGGAATGAGCAGTTCTTC.

This clonotype was observed a few times. This rearrangement joins TRBV4-3 to TRBJ2-7; 7 bases line up with TRBD2. This CDR3 contains 15 residues. Germline trimming cut 3 bases from V and 3 bases from J; bases unmatched to any gene: 8. The germline V gene encodes CDR1 LGHNA and CDR2 YSLEER. CDR3 in DNA: TGCGCCAGCAGCCAGGGGGGGGGGAAGTTCTACGAGCAGTACTTC. This sequence encodes CASSQGGGKFYEQYF.

Ten or more counts support this clonotype. J is TRBJ2-7 and V is TRBV14; 10 bases match TRBD1. The CDR3 runs to 16 residues. V lost 0 bases to trimming and J lost 9 bases; unmatched junction nucleotides: 11. From germline, CDR1 is SGHDN and CDR2 FVKESK. CDR3 amino acids: CASSQERTGQGSRQYF. CDR3 bases: TGTGCCAGCAGCCAAGAACGGACGGGACAGGGGTCGCGGCAGTACTTC.

The chain is built from TRBV29-1 and TRBJ2-7, with 10 bases identical to TRBD1. The ends lost 7 bases at V and 5 bases at J; junction bases unmatched: 11. The CDR3 covers 14 residues. The V gene's germline CDR1 is SQVTM and CDR2 ANQGSEA. The CDR3 loop is CSAKRGTGVNEQYF. Written as DNA, the CDR3 is TGCAGCGCCAAAAGGGGGACAGGGGTTAACGAGCAGTACTTC.